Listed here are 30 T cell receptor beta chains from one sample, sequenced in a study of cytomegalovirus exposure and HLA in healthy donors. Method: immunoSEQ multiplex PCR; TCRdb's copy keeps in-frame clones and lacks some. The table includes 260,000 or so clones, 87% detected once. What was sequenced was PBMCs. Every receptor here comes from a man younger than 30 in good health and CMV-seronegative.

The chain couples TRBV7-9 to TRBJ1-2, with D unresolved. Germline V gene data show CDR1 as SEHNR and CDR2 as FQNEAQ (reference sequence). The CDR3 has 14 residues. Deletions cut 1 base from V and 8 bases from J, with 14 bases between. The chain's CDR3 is CASSLGQVSWGYTF. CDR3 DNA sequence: TGTGCCAGCAGCTTAGGCCAGGTTTCGTGGGGCTACACCTTC. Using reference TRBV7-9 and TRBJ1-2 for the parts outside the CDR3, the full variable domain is DTGVSQNPRHKITKRGQNVTFRCDPISEHNRLYWYRQTLGQGPEFLTYFQNEAQLEKSRLLSDRFSAERPKGSFSTLEIQRTEQGDSAMYLCASSLGQVSWGYTFGSGTRLTVV.

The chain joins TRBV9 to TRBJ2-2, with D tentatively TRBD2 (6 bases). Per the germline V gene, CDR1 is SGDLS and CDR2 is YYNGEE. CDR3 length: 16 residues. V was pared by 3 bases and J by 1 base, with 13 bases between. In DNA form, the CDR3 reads TGTGCCAGCAGCGCGATGGGGGGAGTGAACACCGGGGAGCTGTTTTTT. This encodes CASSAMGGVNTGELFF.

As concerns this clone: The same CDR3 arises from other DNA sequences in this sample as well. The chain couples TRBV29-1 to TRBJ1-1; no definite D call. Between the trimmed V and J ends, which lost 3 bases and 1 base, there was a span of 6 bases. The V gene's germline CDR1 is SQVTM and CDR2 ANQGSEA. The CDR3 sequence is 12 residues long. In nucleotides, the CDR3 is TGCAGCGTTGATCGGGAGAACACTGAAGCTTTCTTT. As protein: CSVDRENTEAFF.

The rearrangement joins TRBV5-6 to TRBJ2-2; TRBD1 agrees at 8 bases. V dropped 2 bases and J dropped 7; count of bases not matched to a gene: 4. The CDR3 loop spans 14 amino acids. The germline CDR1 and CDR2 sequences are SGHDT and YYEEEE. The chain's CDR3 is CASSFDRGIGELFF. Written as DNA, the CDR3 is TGTGCCAGCAGCTTTGACAGGGGCATCGGGGAGCTGTTTTTT.

CDR3 coding DNA: TGTGCCAGCACCCTTACGGGGACTGGGGCCAACGTCCTGACTTTC. It encodes CASTLTGTGANVLTF. The V gene is TRBV5-8, the J gene TRBJ2-6, with D possibly being TRBD2 (5 bases). Trimming removed 6 bases from V and 2 bases from J, with 12 bases in between. Germline-derived CDR1 and CDR2 are SGHTS and YDEGEE. The CDR3 totals 15 residues.

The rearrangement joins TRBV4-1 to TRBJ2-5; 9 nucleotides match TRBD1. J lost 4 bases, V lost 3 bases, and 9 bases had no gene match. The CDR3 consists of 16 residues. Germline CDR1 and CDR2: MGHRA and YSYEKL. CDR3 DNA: TGCGCCAGCAGCCAGGGGGGACAGGGAAGGAGAGAGACCCAGTACTTC. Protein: CASSQGGQGRRETQYF.

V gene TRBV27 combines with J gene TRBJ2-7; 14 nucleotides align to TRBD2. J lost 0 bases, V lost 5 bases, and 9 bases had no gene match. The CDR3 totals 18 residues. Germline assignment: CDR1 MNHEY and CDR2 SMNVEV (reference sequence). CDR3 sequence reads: CASSPRQTSGGASYEQYF. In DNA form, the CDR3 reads TGTGCCAGCAGTCCCCGACAGACTAGCGGGGGGGCCTCCTACGAGCAGTACTTC.

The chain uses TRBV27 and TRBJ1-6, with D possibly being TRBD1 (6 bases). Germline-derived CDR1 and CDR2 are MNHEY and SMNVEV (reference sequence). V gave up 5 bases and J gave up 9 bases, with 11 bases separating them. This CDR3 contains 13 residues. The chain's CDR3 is CASSQARGSPLHF. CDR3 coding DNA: TGTGCCAGCAGTCAGGCCAGGGGTTCACCCCTCCACTTT.

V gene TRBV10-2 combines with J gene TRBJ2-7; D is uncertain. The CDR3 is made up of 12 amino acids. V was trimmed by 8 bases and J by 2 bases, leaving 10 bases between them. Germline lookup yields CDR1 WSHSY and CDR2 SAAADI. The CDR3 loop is CASGRRAYEQYF. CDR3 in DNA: TGCGCCAGCGGGCGTCGAGCCTACGAGCAGTACTTC.

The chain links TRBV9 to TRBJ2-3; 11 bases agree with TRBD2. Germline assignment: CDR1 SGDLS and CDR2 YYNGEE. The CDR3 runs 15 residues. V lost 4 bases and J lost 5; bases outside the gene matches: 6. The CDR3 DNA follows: TGTGCCAGCAGCCGACGACTAGCGGGAAGAGATACGCAGTATTTT. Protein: CASSRRLAGRDTQYF.

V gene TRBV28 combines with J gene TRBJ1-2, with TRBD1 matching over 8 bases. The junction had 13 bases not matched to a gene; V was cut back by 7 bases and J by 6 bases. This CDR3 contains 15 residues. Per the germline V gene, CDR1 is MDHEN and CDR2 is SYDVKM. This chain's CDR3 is CASTRGQGAHHGYTF. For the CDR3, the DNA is TGTGCCAGCACCCGCGGGCAGGGGGCGCATCATGGCTACACCTTC.

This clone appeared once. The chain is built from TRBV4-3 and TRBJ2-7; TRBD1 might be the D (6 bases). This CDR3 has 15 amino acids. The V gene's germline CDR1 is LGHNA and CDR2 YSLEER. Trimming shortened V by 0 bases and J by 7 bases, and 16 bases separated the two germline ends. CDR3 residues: CASSQDYWGRGEQYF. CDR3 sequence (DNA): TGCGCCAGCAGCCAAGATTACTGGGGGCGAGGTGAGCAGTACTTC.

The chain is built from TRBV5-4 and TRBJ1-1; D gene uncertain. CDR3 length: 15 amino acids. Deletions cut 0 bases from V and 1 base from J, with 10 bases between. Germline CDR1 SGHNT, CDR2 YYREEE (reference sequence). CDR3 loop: CASSLADRGNTEAFF. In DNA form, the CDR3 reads TGTGCCAGCAGCTTGGCGGACCGGGGGAACACTGAAGCTTTCTTT.

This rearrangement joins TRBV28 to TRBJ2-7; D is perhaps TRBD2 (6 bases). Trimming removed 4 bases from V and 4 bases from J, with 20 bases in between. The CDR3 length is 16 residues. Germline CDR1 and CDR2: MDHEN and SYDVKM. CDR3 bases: TGTGCCAGCAGTTGGGAGGACGGGACGGCGAGATACGAGCAGTACTTC. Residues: CASSWEDGTARYEQYF.

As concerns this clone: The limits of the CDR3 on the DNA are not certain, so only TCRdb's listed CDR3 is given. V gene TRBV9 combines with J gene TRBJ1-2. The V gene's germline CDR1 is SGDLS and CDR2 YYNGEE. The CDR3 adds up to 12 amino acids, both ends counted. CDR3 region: CASSVGLGSAYF.

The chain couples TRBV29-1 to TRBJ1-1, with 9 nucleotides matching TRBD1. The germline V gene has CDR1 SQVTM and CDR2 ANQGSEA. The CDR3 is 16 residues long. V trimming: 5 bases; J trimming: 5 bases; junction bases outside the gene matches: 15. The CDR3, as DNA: TGCAGCGTTACTTTATTTTGGGGACAGGGAGGGACTGAAGCTTTCTTT. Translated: CSVTLFWGQGGTEAFF.

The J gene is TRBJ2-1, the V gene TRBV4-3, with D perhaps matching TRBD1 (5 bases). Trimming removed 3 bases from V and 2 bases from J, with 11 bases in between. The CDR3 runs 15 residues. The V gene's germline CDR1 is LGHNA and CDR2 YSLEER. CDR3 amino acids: CASSQTSRAYNEQFF. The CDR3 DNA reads TGCGCCAGCAGCCAGACCAGCAGGGCCTACAATGAGCAGTTCTTC.

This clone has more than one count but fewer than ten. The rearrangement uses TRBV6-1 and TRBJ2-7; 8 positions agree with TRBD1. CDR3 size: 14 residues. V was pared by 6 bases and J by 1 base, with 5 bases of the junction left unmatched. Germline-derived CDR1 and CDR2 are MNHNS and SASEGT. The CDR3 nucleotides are TGTGCCAGCAGGATCAGGGGGCAATCCTACGAGCAGTACTTC. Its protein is CASRIRGQSYEQYF.

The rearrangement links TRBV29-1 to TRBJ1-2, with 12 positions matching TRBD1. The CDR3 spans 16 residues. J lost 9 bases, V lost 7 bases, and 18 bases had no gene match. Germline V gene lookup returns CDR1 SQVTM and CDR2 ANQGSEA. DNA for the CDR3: TGCAGCGCCGCAGGGACAGGGGGCTCGGAGCGCATGAGCTACACCTTC. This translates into CSAAGTGGSERMSYTF.

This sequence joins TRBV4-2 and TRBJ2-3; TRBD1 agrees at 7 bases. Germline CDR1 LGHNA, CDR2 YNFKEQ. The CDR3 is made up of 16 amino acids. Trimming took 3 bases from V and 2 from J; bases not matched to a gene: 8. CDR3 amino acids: CASSHSTGTATDTQYF. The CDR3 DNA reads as TGTGCCAGCAGCCATTCCACCGGGACAGCCACAGATACGCAGTATTTT.

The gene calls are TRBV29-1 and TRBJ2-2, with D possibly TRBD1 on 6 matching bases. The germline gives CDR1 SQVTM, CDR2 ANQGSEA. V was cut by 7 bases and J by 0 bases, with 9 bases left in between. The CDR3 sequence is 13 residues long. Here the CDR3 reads CSGGTPNTGELFF. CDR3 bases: TGCAGCGGAGGGACACCGAACACCGGGGAGCTGTTTTTT.

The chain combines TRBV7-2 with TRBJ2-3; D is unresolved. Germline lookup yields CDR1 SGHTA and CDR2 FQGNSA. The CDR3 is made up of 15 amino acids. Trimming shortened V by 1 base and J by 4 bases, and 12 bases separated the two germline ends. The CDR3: CASSLGPHDSDTQYF. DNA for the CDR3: TGTGCCAGCAGCTTAGGGCCGCATGATTCAGATACGCAGTATTTT.

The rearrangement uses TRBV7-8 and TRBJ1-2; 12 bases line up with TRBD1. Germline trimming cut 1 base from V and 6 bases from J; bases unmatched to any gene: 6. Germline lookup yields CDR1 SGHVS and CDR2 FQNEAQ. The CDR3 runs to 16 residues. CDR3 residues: CASSLEYGTGGDGYTF. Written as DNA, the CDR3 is TGTGCCAGCAGCTTAGAATACGGGACAGGGGGCGATGGCTACACCTTC.

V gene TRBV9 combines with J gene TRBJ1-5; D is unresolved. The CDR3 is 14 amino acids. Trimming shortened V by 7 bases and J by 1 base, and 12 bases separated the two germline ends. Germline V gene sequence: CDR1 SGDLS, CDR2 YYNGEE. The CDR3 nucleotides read TGTGCCAGCTCCCGGGGATCCAGCAATCAGCCCCAGCATTTT. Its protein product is CASSRGSSNQPQHF.

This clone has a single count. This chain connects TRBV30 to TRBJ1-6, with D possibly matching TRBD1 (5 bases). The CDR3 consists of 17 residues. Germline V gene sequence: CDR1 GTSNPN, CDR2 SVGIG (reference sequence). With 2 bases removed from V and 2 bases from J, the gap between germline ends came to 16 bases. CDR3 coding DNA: TGTGCCTGGAGTCAGGGCTCCCTCAGGGCCTATAATTCACCCCTCCACTTT. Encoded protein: CAWSQGSLRAYNSPLHF.

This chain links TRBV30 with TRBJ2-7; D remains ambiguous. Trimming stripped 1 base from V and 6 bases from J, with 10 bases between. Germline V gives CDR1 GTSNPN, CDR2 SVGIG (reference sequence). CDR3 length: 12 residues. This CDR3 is CAWSGRGIEQYF. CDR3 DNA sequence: TGTGCCTGGAGTGGTAGAGGCATCGAGCAGTACTTC.

CDR3 nucleotide sequence: TGTGCCAGCAGCTCCGGGATTAATGGGGCCAACGTCCTGACTTTC. It yields the protein CASSSGINGANVLTF. The gene calls are TRBV7-6 and TRBJ2-6; possible D gene TRBD2, 5 bases. The CDR3 is made up of 15 amino acids. Trimming stripped 4 bases from V and 3 bases from J, with 10 bases between. In germline, CDR1 is SGHVS, CDR2 FNYEAQ.

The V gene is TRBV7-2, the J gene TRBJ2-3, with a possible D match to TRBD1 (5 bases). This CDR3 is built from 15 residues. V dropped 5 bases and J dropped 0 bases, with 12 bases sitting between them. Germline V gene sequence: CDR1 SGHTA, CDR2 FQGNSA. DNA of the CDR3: TGTGCCAGCAGCGCGCAAAAGGGGAGCACAGATACGCAGTATTTT. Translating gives CASSAQKGSTDTQYF.

CDR3 region: CAIRRGLQNTEAFF. CDR3 in DNA: TGTGCCATCAGGCGCGGTCTTCAGAACACTGAAGCTTTCTTT. The V gene is TRBV10-3, the J gene TRBJ1-1, with D unresolved. Germline assignment: CDR1 ENHRY and CDR2 SYGVKD. This CDR3 comprises 14 residues. V lost 6 bases and J 1 base, leaving 12 bases between the germline ends.

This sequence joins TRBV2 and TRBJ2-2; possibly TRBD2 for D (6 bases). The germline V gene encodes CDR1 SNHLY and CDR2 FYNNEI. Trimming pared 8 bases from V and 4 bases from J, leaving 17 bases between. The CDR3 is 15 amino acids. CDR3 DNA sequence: TGTGCCAGCCACGAGGAGGGGCCACTCACCGGGGAGCTGTTTTTT. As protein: CASHEEGPLTGELFF.